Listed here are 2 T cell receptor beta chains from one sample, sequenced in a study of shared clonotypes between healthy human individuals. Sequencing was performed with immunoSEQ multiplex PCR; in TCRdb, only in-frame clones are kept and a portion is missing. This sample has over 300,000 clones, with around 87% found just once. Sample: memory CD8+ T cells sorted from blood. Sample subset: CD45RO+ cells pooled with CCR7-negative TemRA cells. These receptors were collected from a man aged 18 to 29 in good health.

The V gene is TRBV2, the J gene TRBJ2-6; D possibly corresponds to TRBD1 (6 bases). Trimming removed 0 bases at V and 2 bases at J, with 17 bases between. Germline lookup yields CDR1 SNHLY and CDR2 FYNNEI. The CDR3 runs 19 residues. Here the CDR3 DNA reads TGTGCCAGCAGTGAAGCCAGGGGCAGGGGTTTGGCTGGGGCCAACGTCCTGACTTTC. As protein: CASSEARGRGLAGANVLTF.

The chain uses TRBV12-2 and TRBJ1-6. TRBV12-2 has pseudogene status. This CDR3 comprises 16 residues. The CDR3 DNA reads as TGTGCAAGTCGCCCCCGTGCGAGCTCCTATAATTCACCCCTCCACTTT. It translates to CASRPRASSYNSPLHF.